Described below is a single T cell receptor (beta chain) sequence and its context. The antigen remains undetermined. Libraries were prepared by immunoSEQ multiplex PCR; TCRdb keeps only in-frame clonotypes and omits some of them. The sample yields about 95,000 clones, approximately 86% seen once. This specimen comes from a study of radiation and T cells in renal cell carcinoma. General study points: From baseline, blood top tumor clonotypes peaked at 2 weeks post-radiation.

Germline values: CDR1 MNHNS, CDR2 SASEGT. Trimming took off 6 bases at V and 1 base at J, with 9 bases between the two ends. The CDR3 is 14 amino acids. Documented time point: baseline pretreatment blood. Treatment described: 15 Gy SBRT to primary tumor, nephrectomy 4 weeks later. This specimen consisted of blood, obtained from a patient whose treatment included radiotherapy and nephrectomy. This sequence joins TRBV6-1 and TRBJ1-4, with D perhaps matching TRBD1 (6 bases). The sequence was collected from a man aged 50-59 years with renal cell carcinoma. DNA of the CDR3: TGTGCCAGCAGCAGGACAGAAACTAATGAAAAACTGTTTTTT. Encoded protein: CASSRTETNEKLFF.